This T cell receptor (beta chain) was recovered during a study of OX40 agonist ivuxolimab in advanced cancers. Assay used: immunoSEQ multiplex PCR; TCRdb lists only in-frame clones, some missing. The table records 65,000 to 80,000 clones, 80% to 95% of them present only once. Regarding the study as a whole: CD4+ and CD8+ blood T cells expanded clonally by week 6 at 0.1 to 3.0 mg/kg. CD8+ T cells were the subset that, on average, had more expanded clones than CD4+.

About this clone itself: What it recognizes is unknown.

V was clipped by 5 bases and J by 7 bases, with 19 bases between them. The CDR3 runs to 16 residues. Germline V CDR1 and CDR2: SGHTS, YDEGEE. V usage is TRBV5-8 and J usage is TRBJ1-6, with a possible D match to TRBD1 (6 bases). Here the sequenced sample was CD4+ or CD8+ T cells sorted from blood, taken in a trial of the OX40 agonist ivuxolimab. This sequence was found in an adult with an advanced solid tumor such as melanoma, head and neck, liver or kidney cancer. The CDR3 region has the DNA TGTGCCAGCAGGCCTGGGTGGACAGCTGGAAATTCACCCCTCCACTTT. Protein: CASRPGWTAGNSPLHF.